Shown below are 7 T cell receptor beta chains from a single sample sequenced in a study of beta chain features in type 1 diabetes. Their antigens remain unidentified. Study-wide points: A moderate, significant TCRB CDR3 shortening appeared in type 1 diabetes across four CD4+ subsets.

Since all of the isolated RNA was reverse transcribed, expressed TCRB transcripts were what got sequenced. Method: immunoSEQ multiplex PCR; TCRdb's copy keeps in-frame clones and lacks some. Among about 170,000 clones listed, approximately 7.9% were seen once. The specimen sequenced was central memory CD4+ T cells from blood. These receptors originate from a young man with type 1 diabetes.

The genes are TRBV4-3 and TRBJ2-1, with D perhaps matching TRBD2 (5 bases). Germline V gene sequence: CDR1 LGHNA, CDR2 YSLEER. The CDR3 is 16 residues long. The V end was cut by 3 bases, the J end by 2 bases, with 14 bases between. The CDR3 region has the DNA TGCGCCAGCAGCCAGCGGGCTAGCCGAGCCTACAATGAGCAGTTCTTC. Its translation is CASSQRASRAYNEQFF.

The genes are TRBV30 and TRBJ1-1; D unresolved. The CDR3 runs 12 residues. Germline V gene lookup returns CDR1 GTSNPN and CDR2 SVGIG (reference sequence). With 5 bases removed from V and 1 base from J, the gap between germline ends came to 8 bases. CDR3 nucleotide sequence: TGTGCCTGGTATTCGGGGAACACTGAAGCTTTCTTT. Amino acids: CAWYSGNTEAFF.

This clone has a handful of counts. V gene TRBV7-8 combines with J gene TRBJ2-3; D is undetermined. This CDR3 has 14 residues. Germline V gives CDR1 SGHVS, CDR2 FQNEAQ. V was shortened by 7 bases and J by 2 bases, with 13 bases between the two germline ends. The CDR3 DNA reads as TGTGCCAGCAAGGAGCGCTCCTTCACAGATACGCAGTATTTT. Amino acids: CASKERSFTDTQYF. The full variable domain, rest sourced from reference TRBV7-8 and TRBJ2-3, is GAGVSQSPRYKVAKRGQDVALRCDPISGHVSLFWYQQALGQGPEFLTYFQNEAQLDKSGLPSDRFFAERPEGSVSTLKIQRTQQEDSAVYLCASKERSFTDTQYFGPGTRLTVL.

In its sample, this clone was seen a few times. V is TRBV19 and J is TRBJ2-2, with a weak D call TRBD2 (5 bases). Germline values: CDR1 LNHDA, CDR2 SQIVND (reference sequence). V lost 3 bases and J 0 bases, leaving 11 bases between the germline ends. CDR3 length equals 16 residues. The CDR3: CASSIGPGSNTGELFF. The CDR3 DNA sequence: TGTGCCAGTAGTATTGGGCCGGGGTCGAACACCGGGGAGCTGTTTTTT. Filled out from reference TRBV19 and TRBJ2-2, the complete variable domain reads DGGITQSPKYLFRKEGQNVTLSCEQNLNHDAMYWYRQDPGQGLRLIYYSQIVNDFQKGDIAEGYSVSREKKESFPLTVTSAQKNPTAFYLCASSIGPGSNTGELFFGEGSRLTVL.

Many counts were recorded for this clone. The chain links TRBV11-2 to TRBJ2-1, with D hard to call. The length of the CDR3 is 17 residues. Germline V CDR1 and CDR2: SGHAT, FQNNGV. Trimming cost V 4 bases and J 5 bases, with 21 bases left between them. The CDR3 coding sequence is TGTGCCAGCAGCTACAGCCATGCCCCAATATTACACAATGAGCAGTTCTTC. Its translation is CASSYSHAPILHNEQFF.

The chain combines TRBV18 with TRBJ1-6; 7 bases are a match to TRBD1. Trimming cost V 3 bases and J 7 bases; bases outside gene matches: 3. Germline V CDR1 and CDR2: KGHSH, LQKENI. There are 14 residues in the CDR3. CDR3 nucleotide sequence: TGTGCCAGCTCACCTGGGACAGTAAATTCACCCCTCCACTTT. Amino acid sequence: CASSPGTVNSPLHF.

This clone was seen only a few times. CDR3 loop: CASSFETSSVAKNIQYF. The DNA of the CDR3 is TGTGCCAGCAGCTTCGAGACTAGTTCTGTGGCCAAAAACATTCAGTACTTC. The chain links TRBV7-9 to TRBJ2-4, with D perhaps matching TRBD2 (6 bases). CDR1 is SEHNR, CDR2 FQNEAQ, per germline (reference sequence). The CDR3 runs to 17 residues. Trimming shortened V by 3 bases and J by 1 base, and 16 bases separated the two germline ends. Drawing the rest from reference TRBV7-9 and TRBJ2-4, the complete variable domain is DTGVSQNPRHKITKRGQNVTFRCDPISEHNRLYWYRQTLGQGPEFLTYFQNEAQLEKSRLLSDRFSAERPKGSFSTLEIQRTEQGDSAMYLCASSFETSSVAKNIQYFGAGTRLSVL.